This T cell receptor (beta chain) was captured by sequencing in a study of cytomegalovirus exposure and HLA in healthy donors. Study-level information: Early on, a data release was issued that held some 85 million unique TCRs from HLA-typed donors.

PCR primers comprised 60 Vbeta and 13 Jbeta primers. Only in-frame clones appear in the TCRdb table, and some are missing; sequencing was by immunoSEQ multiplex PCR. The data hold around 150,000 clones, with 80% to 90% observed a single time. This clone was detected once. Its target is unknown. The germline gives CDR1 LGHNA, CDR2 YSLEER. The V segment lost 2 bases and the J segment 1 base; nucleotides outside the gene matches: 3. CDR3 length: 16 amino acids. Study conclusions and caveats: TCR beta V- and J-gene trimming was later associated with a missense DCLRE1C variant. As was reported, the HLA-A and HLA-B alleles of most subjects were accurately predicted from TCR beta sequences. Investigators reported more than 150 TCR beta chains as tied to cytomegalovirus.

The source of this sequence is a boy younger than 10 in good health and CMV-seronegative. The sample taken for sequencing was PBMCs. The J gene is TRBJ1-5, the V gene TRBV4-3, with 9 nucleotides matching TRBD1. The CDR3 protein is CASSQYRGRSNQPQHF. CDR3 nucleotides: TGCGCCAGCAGCCAATACAGGGGGCGCAGCAATCAGCCCCAGCATTTT.